A selection of T cell receptor beta chains follows, all from one sample in a study of regulatory T cells in long-lasting Graves disease. TCRdb re-analysed the multiplex PCR reads in MiXCR, keeping a single row per CDR3 protein. The sample has around 500,000 distinct CDR3 sequences; approximately 12% are singletons. This same sample was also part of a study on T cells in Graves' hyperthyroidism and ophthalmopathy.

The source was peripheral blood mononuclear cells (PBMCs), collected at new diagnosis, from a patient treated with antithyroid drugs. These receptors originate from a woman aged 25 to 45 with Graves disease. CDR3s include the opening cysteine and the closing phenylalanine or tryptophan. D genes are given only for firm matches. Part of the rows lack a size; the others show once, few, many or a class for expanded clones.

>TRBV3-1|TRBD2|TRBJ2-5|many
TGTGCCAGCAGCAAGATGGGACTAGCGGCCGAGACCCAGTACTTC
CASSKMGLAAETQYF
>TRBV24-1|TRBD2|TRBJ2-1|many
TGTGCCACCAGTGCTAGCGGGAGACTCAATGAGCAGTTCTTC
CATSASGRLNEQFF
>TRBV20-1|.|TRBJ2-1|many
TGCAGTGCTAGCCGCCCAGGGGAGAGGAATGAGCAGTTCTTC
CSASRPGERNEQFF
>TRBV7-9|.|TRBJ2-5|few
TGTGCCAGCAGCTTATGGGTGACAGAGGTCGGGGAGACCCAGTACTTC
CASSLWVTEVGETQYF
>TRBV19|.|TRBJ2-3|many
TGTGCCAGTAGTCCACGACAGAAATTTAGCACAGATACGCAGTATTTT
CASSPRQKFSTDTQYF
>TRBV28|TRBD2|TRBJ2-1|many
TGTGCCAGCAGTCATAGACTAGCGGGATTTGGAGACAATGAGCAGTTCTTC
CASSHRLAGFGDNEQFF
>TRBV4-3|TRBD2|TRBJ2-1|.
TGCGCCAGCAGCCGCCGCGAGCGGGAGGTCCACAATGAGCAGTTCTTC
CASSRREREVHNEQFF
>TRBV11-1|TRBD1|TRBJ2-7|.
TGTGCCAGCAGCTTTTTACCGGGACAGGGGGACCACGAGCAGTACTTC
CASSFLPGQGDHEQYF
>TRBV30|.|TRBJ1-4|many
TGTGCCTGGAGTCGGACAGCGGGTAATGAAAAACTGTTTTTT
CAWSRTAGNEKLFF
>TRBV2|.|TRBJ2-2|many
TGTGCCAGCAAGGGCGGGAAAGTTAACACCGGGGAGCTGTTTTTT
CASKGGKVNTGELFF
>TRBV11-2|.|TRBJ2-7|.
TGTGCCAGCACTTTGGGGGGTTCCTACGAGCGGTACTTC
CASTLGGSYERYF
>TRBV19|.|TRBJ1-3|many
TGTGCCAGTAGTACTTCGGGTACCTGGCTGGGAAACACCATATATTTT
CASSTSGTWLGNTIYF
>TRBV29-1|.|TRBJ1-2|many
TGCAGCGTTGCCCGGGACACGGCCAACTATGGCTACACCTTC
CSVARDTANYGYTF
>TRBV19|.|TRBJ2-1|few
TGTGCCAGGTGGGAGACGAGGGGTACCTACAATGAGCAGTTCTTC
CARWETRGTYNEQFF
>TRBV12-3/TRBV12-4|TRBD1|TRBJ2-5|many
TGTGCCAGCAGACAACGGGGGACAGGGGGTACAGAGACCCAGTACTTC
CASRQRGTGGTETQYF
>TRBV20-1|.|TRBJ2-1|many
TGCAGTGCTACCGTAGTGAGCCACAATGAGCAGTTCTTC
CSATVVSHNEQFF
>TRBV12-3/TRBV12-4|.|TRBJ2-3|many
TGTGCCAGCTACCCCGCCGGGGGTTCTGATACGCAGTATTTT
CASYPAGGSDTQYF
>TRBV20-1|.|TRBJ1-6|many
TGCAGTGCCAGAGACGGGTCCTATAATTCACCCCTCCACTTT
CSARDGSYNSPLHF
>TRBV4-1|.|TRBJ2-3|.
TGCGCCAGCAGCCAACAACCAGGGACCCAGAGCGATACGCAGTATTTT
CASSQQPGTQSDTQYF
>TRBV11-2|TRBD1|TRBJ2-7|many
TGTGCCAGCAGCAACCGGGACAGGACCTACGAGCAGTACTTC
CASSNRDRTYEQYF
>TRBV6-2/TRBV6-3|.|TRBJ2-3|.
TGTGCCAGCAGTTACGACGGGGTAGATACGCAGTATTTT
CASSYDGVDTQYF
>TRBV6-1|.|TRBJ2-7|many
TGTGCCAGCGGATCGAGGGGGATCGGCGAGCAGTACTTC
CASGSRGIGEQYF
>TRBV20-1|.|TRBJ2-1|many
TGCAGTGCTAAACCAACTAGCTCCTACAATGAGCAGTTCTTC
CSAKPTSSYNEQFF
>TRBV29-1|TRBD1|TRBJ1-2|few
TGCAGCGTTGATGAGGGGTACAGGGGTGATGGCTACACCTTC
CSVDEGYRGDGYTF
>TRBV6-2/TRBV6-3|.|TRBJ1-1|many
TGTGCCGGGGGACGGACTCGGGACACTGAAGCTTTCTTT
CAGGRTRDTEAFF
>TRBV4-3|.|TRBJ1-3|.
TGCGCCAGCAGCCGGGAGATTGGAAACACCATATATTTT
CASSREIGNTIYF
>TRBV19|.|TRBJ2-2|few
TGTGCCAGTAGGGAGCATACCGGGGAGCTGTTTTTT
CASREHTGELFF
>TRBV4-3|.|TRBJ1-3|many
TGCGCCAGCAGCCAAGAGCCGCACCGATCTCCTGGAAACACCATATATTTT
CASSQEPHRSPGNTIYF
>TRBV30|.|TRBJ1-1|many
TGTGCCTGGAGCCAACGGGGAGGAAACACTGAAGCTTTCTTT
CAWSQRGGNTEAFF
>TRBV20-1|TRBD1|TRBJ2-1|.
TGCAGTGCTAGAGATCCACAGGGGGCAATTAATGAGCAGTTCTTC
CSARDPQGAINEQFF
>TRBV12-3/TRBV12-4|.|TRBJ2-7|many
TGTGCCAGCAGTTCGCCGACAGTAAACTCCTACGAGCAGTACTTC
CASSSPTVNSYEQYF
>TRBV19|TRBD2|TRBJ2-5|many
TGTGCCAGTAGTAGGTCGGCTAGCGGGGGACTCAGGACCCAGTACTTC
CASSRSASGGLRTQYF
>TRBV19|TRBD2|TRBJ2-5|many
TGTGCCAGTAGTACGAGCGGGAGTGGAGAGACCCAGTACTTC
CASSTSGSGETQYF
>TRBV19|TRBD1|TRBJ1-1|many
TGTGCCAGTAGTTGGGGACAGCCGAACACTGAAGCTTTCTTT
CASSWGQPNTEAFF
>TRBV5-1|.|TRBJ2-7|.
TGCGCCAGCAGTTGGATGCGGGACCCGGACTACGAGCAGTACTTC
CASSWMRDPDYEQYF
>TRBV18|.|TRBJ2-7|many
TGTGCCAGCTCACCGCGCGGGACAGAATACGAGCAGTACTTC
CASSPRGTEYEQYF
>TRBV20-1|TRBD1|TRBJ1-1|few
TGCAGTGCTAGAGATGCGGGACAGGGGGCGGCCACTGAAGCTTTCTTT
CSARDAGQGAATEAFF
>TRBV27|.|TRBJ1-4|many
TGTGCCAGCAGGGACCTACAGGCTTCAACTAATGAAAAACTGTTTTTT
CASRDLQASTNEKLFF
>TRBV15|.|TRBJ2-2|.
TGTGCCACCAGCAGAGATAACCTTCCCGGGGAGCTGTTTTTT
CATSRDNLPGELFF
>TRBV2|.|TRBJ1-2|many
TGTGCCAGCAGTGCAGACAGGAGGGACTATGGCTACACCTTC
CASSADRRDYGYTF
>TRBV5-5|.|TRBJ2-1|many
TGTGCCAGCAGCTTGATGACTTCAGGGCTAGCGAACAATGAGCAGTTCTTC
CASSLMTSGLANNEQFF
>TRBV19|.|TRBJ1-1|many
TGTGCCAGTACACTATCCGGGACCACTGAAGCTTTCTTT
CASTLSGTTEAFF
>TRBV6-2/TRBV6-3|TRBD2|TRBJ2-7|.
TGTGCCAGCAGTTCTCGACTAGCGGGGGGTGTTTACGAGCAGTACTTC
CASSSRLAGGVYEQYF
>TRBV6-1|.|TRBJ1-1|many
TGTGCCAGCCGAATTACAGGGTGGGACACTGAAGCTTTCTTT
CASRITGWDTEAFF
>TRBV30|.|TRBJ1-1|many
TGTGCCTGGAAACCTTCAGACAGATTGACTGAAGCTTTCTTT
CAWKPSDRLTEAFF
>TRBV6-2/TRBV6-3|.|TRBJ2-7|many
TGTGCCAGCAGTCGGCCTTTTTACCGGGCGGACTACGAGCAGTACTTC
CASSRPFYRADYEQYF
>TRBV19|.|TRBJ1-2|few
TGTGCCAGTAGTATCACAGCGGACTATGGCTACACCTTC
CASSITADYGYTF